This T cell receptor (beta chain) was captured by sequencing in a study of T cells in Graves' hyperthyroidism and ophthalmopathy. V was clipped by 8 bases and J by 1 base, with 9 bases between them. Germline CDR1 reads SGDLS; CDR2 reads YYNGEE. CDR3 size: 12 residues. This clonotype was detected many times. The investigators amplified TCR beta CDR3 regions from RNA transcripts. The TCR CDR3 first-round RT-PCR relied on the HTBI primer set. TCRdb ran MiXCR on the multiplex PCR reads and lists one entry per CDR3 protein. The sample includes hundreds of thousands of distinct CDR3 sequences, around 19% of them seen just once.

V gene TRBV9 combines with J gene TRBJ1-1, with a weak D call TRBD1 (6 bases). This receptor was taken from a woman between 45 and 65 years old with Graves' hyperthyroidism that later progressed to Graves' ophthalmopathy. What was sequenced was blood. CDR3 bases: TGTGCCAGTGGGACACAGAACACTGAAGCTTTCTTT. Its protein is CASGTQNTEAFF.